This passage covers 18 T cell receptor beta chains from one sample sequenced in a study of blood T cell repertoires in COVID-19. TCRdb's copy holds only in-frame clones and misses some; the assay was immunoSEQ multiplex PCR. The top ten hold around 3.2% of the sample, which has roughly 100,000 clones, about 86% seen once. Sequencing used peripheral blood. All receptors come from a human donor in a cohort sampled during active COVID-19.

The CDR3 nucleotides are TGTGCCAGCTCACCACCGAACCGTTCCGGGAGGAACTATGGCTACACCTTC. Encoded protein: CASSPPNRSGRNYGYTF. This sequence joins TRBV18 and TRBJ1-2; no clear D gene. This CDR3 comprises 17 residues. The V end lost 0 bases, the J end lost 2 bases, and 16 bases lay between the germline ends. Germline lookup yields CDR1 KGHSH and CDR2 LQKENI.

This chain connects TRBV6-1 to TRBJ1-2; 7 positions agree with TRBD1. The CDR3 sequence is 12 residues long. CDR1 is MNHNS, CDR2 SASEGT, per germline. V was pared by 5 bases and J by 8 bases, with 5 bases of the junction left unmatched. The CDR3 spells CASSIQGDGYTF. The CDR3 DNA reads TGTGCCAGCAGTATCCAGGGGGACGGCTACACCTTC.

This rearrangement joins TRBV9 to TRBJ1-5; D not resolved. The CDR3 spans 14 residues. V was trimmed by 0 bases and J by 3 bases, leaving 7 bases between them. Germline CDR1 is SGDLS and CDR2 is YYNGEE. CDR3 nucleotides: TGTGCCAGCAGCGTAGGTCAGAACAATCAGCCCCAGCATTTT. Protein product: CASSVGQNNQPQHF.

The rearrangement uses TRBV2 and TRBJ2-5; TRBD2 aligns across 9 bases. Trimming at V came to 7 bases and at J to 4 bases, leaving 13 bases not matched to a gene. The CDR3 is made up of 16 amino acids. In germline, CDR1 is SNHLY, CDR2 FYNNEI. The CDR3 bases are TGTGCCAGCATTCTCTTGTCAGGCGGGGGGGTAGAGACCCAGTACTTC. Translated: CASILLSGGGVETQYF.

This clone was seen a handful of times. The V gene is TRBV30, the J gene TRBJ1-5; 11 positions match TRBD1. The CDR3 is 15 amino acids. V lost 4 bases and J lost 6; bases outside the gene matches: 8. The germline V gene has CDR1 GTSNPN and CDR2 SVGIG (reference sequence). For the CDR3, the DNA is TGTGCCTGGACGACCGGGACAGGGGGTTTTCAGCCCCAGCATTTT. This codes for CAWTTGTGGFQPQHF.

V is TRBV18 and J is TRBJ1-4; 7 bases fit TRBD1. This CDR3 has 16 residues. The V gene end was trimmed by 3 bases and the J gene end by 5 bases; junction bases not matched to a gene: 9. CDR1 and CDR2 (germline): KGHSH, LQKENI. Here the CDR3 reads CASSPFNGTENEKLFF. CDR3 bases: TGTGCCAGCTCACCCTTTAATGGGACAGAAAATGAAAAACTGTTTTTT. The complete variable domain, with remaining parts taken from reference TRBV18 and TRBJ1-4, reads NAGVMQNPRHLVRRRGQEARLRCSPMKGHSHVYWYRQLPEEGLKFMVYLQKENIIDESGMPKERFSAEFPKEGPSILRIQQVVRGDSAAYFCASSPFNGTENEKLFFGSGTQLSVL.

In its sample, this clone was seen once. V usage is TRBV18 and J usage is TRBJ1-1; the D is unclear. V lost 5 bases to trimming and J lost 3 bases, with 10 bases between them. Germline CDR1 is KGHSH and CDR2 is LQKENI. The CDR3 is 13 amino acids. CDR3 coding DNA: TGTGCCAGCTCATCGGAGAGGTACACTGAAGCTTTCTTT. Its translation is CASSSERYTEAFF.

The rearrangement uses TRBV7-9 and TRBJ2-7; 10 bases are shared with TRBD2. J was trimmed by 2 bases and V by 3 bases; bases with no gene match: 1. CDR3 size: 14 residues. Germline CDR1 SEHNR, CDR2 FQNEAQ (reference sequence). The CDR3 spells CASSLTSGPYEQYF. In DNA form, the CDR3 reads TGTGCCAGCAGCTTGACTAGCGGGCCCTACGAGCAGTACTTC.

V usage is TRBV4-2 and J usage is TRBJ2-5, with TRBD2 as a possible D gene (6 bases). This CDR3 has 15 amino acids. Germline CDR1 LGHNA, CDR2 YNFKEQ. The V and J ends lost 0 bases and 4 bases respectively, with 12 bases between them. CDR3 sequence reads: CASSQDGKEGETQYF. CDR3 coding DNA: TGTGCCAGCAGCCAAGACGGCAAGGAGGGAGAGACCCAGTACTTC.

The chain uses TRBV21-1 and TRBJ1-5. TRBV21-1 is a pseudogene locus. CDR3 length equals 17 residues. The CDR3 region is CASSMEPGREENQPQHF. DNA for the CDR3: TGTGCCAGCAGCATGGAACCCGGCAGGGAGGAAAATCAGCCCCAGCATTTT.

The chain joins TRBV6-5 to TRBJ1-1, with TRBD1 matching 10 bases. The CDR3 length is 15 residues. Per germline, CDR1 MNHEY and CDR2 SVGAGI. V lost 4 bases, J lost 4 bases, and 6 bases stayed unmatched. Here the CDR3 DNA reads TGTGCCAGCAGTTTAGGGACAGGGGAGGGCACTGAAGCTTTCTTT. Residues: CASSLGTGEGTEAFF.

The chain links TRBV28 to TRBJ2-5; 8 bases align to TRBD1. CDR3 size: 14 residues. The trim removed 8 bases at V and 5 bases at J, leaving 10 bases unmatched. The germline V gene has CDR1 MDHEN and CDR2 SYDVKM. DNA of the CDR3: TGTGCCAGCCGTACACCAGGGGGCCGTGAGACCCAGTACTTC. This translates into CASRTPGGRETQYF.

The chain uses TRBV4-3 and TRBJ2-7; TRBD1 aligns across 7 bases. V gave up 0 bases and J gave up 2 bases; unmatched junction bases: 7. CDR3 size: 16 residues. Germline V gene data show CDR1 as LGHNA and CDR2 as YSLEER. CDR3: CASSQDLGDRPYEQYF. CDR3 DNA: TGCGCCAGCAGCCAAGATCTGGGGGACAGACCCTACGAGCAGTACTTC.

The chain carries TRBV19 and TRBJ2-2; 9 nucleotides line up with TRBD2. The CDR3 extends over 14 amino acids. Germline V gene sequence: CDR1 LNHDA, CDR2 SQIVND (reference sequence). Trimming at V came to 6 bases and at J to 4 bases, leaving 3 bases not matched to a gene. The CDR3 nucleotides are TGTGCCAGTAGAACGCGGGGGGGCACCGGGGAGCTGTTTTTT. Its protein is CASRTRGGTGELFF.

This rearrangement joins TRBV5-1 to TRBJ2-1; the D is unclear. CDR1 and CDR2 (germline): SGHRS, YFSETQ. CDR3 length: 15 residues. V lost 0 bases and J 0 bases, leaving 7 bases between the germline ends. CDR3 loop: CASSLEASSYNEQFF. The CDR3 nucleotides read TGCGCCAGCAGCTTGGAGGCTAGCTCCTACAATGAGCAGTTCTTC.

The chain recombines TRBV6-5 with TRBJ2-1; weak D call: TRBD1 (5 bases). Germline CDR1 MNHEY, CDR2 SVGAGI. The V gene lost 6 bases and the J gene lost 9 bases, with 18 bases spanning the gap. CDR3 length equals 14 residues. The CDR3 is CASSLSPGYTEQFF. CDR3 nucleotide sequence: TGTGCCAGCAGCCTAAGCCCAGGGTATACTGAGCAGTTCTTC.

The V call is TRBV25-1, the J call TRBJ2-5; 7 bases fit TRBD2. Germline trimming cut 3 bases from V and 0 bases from J; bases unmatched to any gene: 10. This CDR3 comprises 17 residues. CDR1 is MGHDK and CDR2 is SYGVNS in the germline V gene. The CDR3, as DNA: TGTGCCAGCAGTGAGCCCCCGGGACTACGCCACCAAGAGACCCAGTACTTC. This encodes CASSEPPGLRHQETQYF.

The V and J genes are TRBV7-2 and TRBJ2-2, with D perhaps matching TRBD2 (5 bases). Trimming removed 2 bases at V and 0 bases at J, with 10 bases between. The CDR3 totals 16 residues. Germline V gene sequence: CDR1 SGHTA, CDR2 FQGNSA. The CDR3 here is CASSLTGNPNTGELFF. The DNA of the CDR3 is TGTGCCAGCAGCTTAACGGGGAACCCGAACACCGGGGAGCTGTTTTTT.